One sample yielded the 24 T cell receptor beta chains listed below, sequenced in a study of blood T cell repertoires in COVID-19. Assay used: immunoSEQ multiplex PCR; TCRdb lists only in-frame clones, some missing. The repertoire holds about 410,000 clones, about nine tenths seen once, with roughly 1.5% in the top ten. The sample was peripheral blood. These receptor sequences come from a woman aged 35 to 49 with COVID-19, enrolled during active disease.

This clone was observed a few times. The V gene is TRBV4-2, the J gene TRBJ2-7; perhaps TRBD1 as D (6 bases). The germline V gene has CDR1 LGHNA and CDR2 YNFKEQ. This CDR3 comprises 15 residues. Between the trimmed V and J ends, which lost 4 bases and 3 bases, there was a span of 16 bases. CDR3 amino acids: CASSLAFGQNYEQYF. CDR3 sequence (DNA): TGTGCCAGCAGCCTCGCTTTCGGACAGAACTACGAGCAGTACTTC.

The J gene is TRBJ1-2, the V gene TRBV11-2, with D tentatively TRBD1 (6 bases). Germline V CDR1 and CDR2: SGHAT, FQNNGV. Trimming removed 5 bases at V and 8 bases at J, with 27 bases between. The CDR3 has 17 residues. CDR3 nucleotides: TGTGCCAGCAGCCATATAATGGCGCAGGGACATGGCGACGGCTACACCTTC. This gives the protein CASSHIMAQGHGDGYTF.

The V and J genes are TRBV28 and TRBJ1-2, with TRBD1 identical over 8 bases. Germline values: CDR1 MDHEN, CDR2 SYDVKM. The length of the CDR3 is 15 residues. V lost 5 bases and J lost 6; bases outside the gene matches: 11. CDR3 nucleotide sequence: TGTGCCAGCAGTACCCGCGGCAGGGGGCTAGATGGCTACACCTTC. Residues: CASSTRGRGLDGYTF.

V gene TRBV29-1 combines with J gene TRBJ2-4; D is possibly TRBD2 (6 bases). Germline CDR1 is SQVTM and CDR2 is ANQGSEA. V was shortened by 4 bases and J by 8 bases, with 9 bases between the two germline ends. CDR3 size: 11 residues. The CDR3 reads CSVGGGDIQYF. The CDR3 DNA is TGCAGCGTTGGGGGCGGGGACATTCAGTACTTC. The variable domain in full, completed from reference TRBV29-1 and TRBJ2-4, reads SAVISQKPSRDICQRGTSLTIQCQVDSQVTMMFWYRQQPGQSLTLIATANQGSEATYESGFVIDKFPISRPNLTFSTLTVSNMSPEDSSIYLCSVGGGDIQYFGAGTRLSVL.

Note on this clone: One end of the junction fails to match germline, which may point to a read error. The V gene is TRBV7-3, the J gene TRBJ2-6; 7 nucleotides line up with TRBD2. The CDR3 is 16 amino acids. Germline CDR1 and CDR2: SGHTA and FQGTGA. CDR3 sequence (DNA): TGTGCCAGCAGCCTAACGGGGGGCTCTGGGGCCAACGTCCTGACTTTC. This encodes CASSLTGGSGANVLTF.

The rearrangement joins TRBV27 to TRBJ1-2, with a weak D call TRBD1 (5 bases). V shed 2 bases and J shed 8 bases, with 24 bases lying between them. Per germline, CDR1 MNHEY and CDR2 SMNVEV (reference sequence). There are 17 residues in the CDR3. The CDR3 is CASSLGRGERGWEGYTF. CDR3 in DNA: TGTGCCAGCAGTTTAGGTCGGGGTGAGCGGGGGTGGGAAGGCTACACCTTC.

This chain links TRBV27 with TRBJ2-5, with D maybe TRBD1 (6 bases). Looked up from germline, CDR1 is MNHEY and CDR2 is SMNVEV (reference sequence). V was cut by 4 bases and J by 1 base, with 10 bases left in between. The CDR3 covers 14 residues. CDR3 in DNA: TGTGCCAGCAGTTCACGGGACACCCAAGAGACCCAGTACTTC. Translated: CASSSRDTQETQYF.

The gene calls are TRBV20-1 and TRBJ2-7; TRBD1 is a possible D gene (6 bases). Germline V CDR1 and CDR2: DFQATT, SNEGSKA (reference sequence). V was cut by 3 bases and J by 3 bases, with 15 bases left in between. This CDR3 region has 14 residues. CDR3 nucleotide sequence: TGCAGTGCTAGTGGGCTTAAGGACAGCTACGAGCAGTACTTC. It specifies CSASGLKDSYEQYF.

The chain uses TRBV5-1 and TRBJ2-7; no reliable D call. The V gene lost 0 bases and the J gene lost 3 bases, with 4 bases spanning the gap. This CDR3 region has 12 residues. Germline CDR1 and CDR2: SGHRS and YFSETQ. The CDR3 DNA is TGCGCCAGCAGCTTGGCGAGCTACGAGCAGTACTTC. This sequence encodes CASSLASYEQYF.

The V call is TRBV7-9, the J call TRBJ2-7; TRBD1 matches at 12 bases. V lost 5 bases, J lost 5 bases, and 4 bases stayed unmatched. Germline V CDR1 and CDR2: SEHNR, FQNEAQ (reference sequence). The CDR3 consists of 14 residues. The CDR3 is CASSRGTGGNEQYF. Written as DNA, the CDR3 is TGTGCCAGCAGCCGCGGGACAGGGGGCAACGAGCAGTACTTC.

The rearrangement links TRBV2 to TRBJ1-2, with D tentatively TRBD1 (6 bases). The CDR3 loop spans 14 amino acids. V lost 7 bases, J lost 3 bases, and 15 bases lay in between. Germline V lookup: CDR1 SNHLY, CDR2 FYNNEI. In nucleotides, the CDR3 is TGTGCCAGCACCGGGGGGGGCAGGGACTATGGCTACACCTTC. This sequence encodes CASTGGGRDYGYTF.

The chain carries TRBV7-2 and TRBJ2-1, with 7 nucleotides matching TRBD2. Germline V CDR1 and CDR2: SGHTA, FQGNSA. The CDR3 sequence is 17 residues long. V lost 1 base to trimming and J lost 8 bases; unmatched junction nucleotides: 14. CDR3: CASSLEVLAHTVDEQFF. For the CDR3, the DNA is TGTGCCAGCAGCTTAGAGGTACTAGCGCATACGGTGGATGAGCAGTTCTTC.

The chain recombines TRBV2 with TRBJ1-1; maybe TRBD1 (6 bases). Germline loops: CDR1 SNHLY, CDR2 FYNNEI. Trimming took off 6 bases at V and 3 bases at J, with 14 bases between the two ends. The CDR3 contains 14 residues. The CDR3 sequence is CASSNRVRDTEAFF. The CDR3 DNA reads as TGTGCCAGCAGCAACAGGGTGAGGGACACTGAAGCTTTCTTT.

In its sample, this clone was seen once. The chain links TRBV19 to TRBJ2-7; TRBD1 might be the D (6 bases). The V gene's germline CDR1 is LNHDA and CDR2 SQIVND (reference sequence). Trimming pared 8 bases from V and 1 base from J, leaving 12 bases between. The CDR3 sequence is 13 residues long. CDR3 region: CASAPQGSYEQYF. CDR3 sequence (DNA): TGTGCCAGTGCCCCGCAGGGGTCCTACGAGCAGTACTTC.

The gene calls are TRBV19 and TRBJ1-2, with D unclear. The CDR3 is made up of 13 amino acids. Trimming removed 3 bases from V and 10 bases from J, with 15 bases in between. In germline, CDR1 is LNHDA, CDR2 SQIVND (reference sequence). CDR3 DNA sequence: TGTGCCAGTAGTATGGAGGGCCCGCCAATCTACACCTTC. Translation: CASSMEGPPIYTF.

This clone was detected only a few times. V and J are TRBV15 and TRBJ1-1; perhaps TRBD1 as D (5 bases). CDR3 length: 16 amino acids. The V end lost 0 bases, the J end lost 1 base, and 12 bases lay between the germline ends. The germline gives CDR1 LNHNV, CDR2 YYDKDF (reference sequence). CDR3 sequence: CATSRDRGWANTEAFF. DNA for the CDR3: TGTGCCACCAGCAGAGATAGGGGATGGGCGAACACTGAAGCTTTCTTT.

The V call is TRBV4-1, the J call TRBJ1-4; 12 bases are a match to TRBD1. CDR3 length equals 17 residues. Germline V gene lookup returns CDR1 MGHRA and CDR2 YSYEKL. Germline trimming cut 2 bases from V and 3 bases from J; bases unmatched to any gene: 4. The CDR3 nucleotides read TGCGCCAGCAGCCAATTAGGGACAGGGGGCGCTAATGAAAAACTGTTTTTT. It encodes CASSQLGTGGANEKLFF.

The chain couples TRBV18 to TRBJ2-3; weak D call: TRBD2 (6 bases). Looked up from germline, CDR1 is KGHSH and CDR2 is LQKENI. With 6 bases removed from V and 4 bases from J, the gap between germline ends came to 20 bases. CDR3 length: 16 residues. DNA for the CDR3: TGTGCCAGCTCTCCCGTGGATCTAGCGTATGCAGATACGCAGTATTTT. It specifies CASSPVDLAYADTQYF.

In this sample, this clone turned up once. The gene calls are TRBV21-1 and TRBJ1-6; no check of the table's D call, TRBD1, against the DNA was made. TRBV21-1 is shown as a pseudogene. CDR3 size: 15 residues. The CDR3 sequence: CASSKVDSYNSPLHF. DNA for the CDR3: TGTGCCAGCAGCAAAGTGGACAGCTATAATTCACCCCTCCACTTT.

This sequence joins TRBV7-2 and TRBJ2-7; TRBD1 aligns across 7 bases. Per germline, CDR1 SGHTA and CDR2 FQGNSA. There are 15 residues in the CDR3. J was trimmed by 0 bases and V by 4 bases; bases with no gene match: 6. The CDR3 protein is CASSSHRDSSYEQYF. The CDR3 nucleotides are TGTGCCAGCAGCTCCCACCGGGACAGCTCCTACGAGCAGTACTTC. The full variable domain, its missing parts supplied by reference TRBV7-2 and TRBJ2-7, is GAGVSQSPSNKVTEKGKDVELRCDPISGHTALYWYRQSLGQGLEFLIYFQGNSAPDKSGLPSDRFSAERTGGSVSTLTIQRTQQEDSAVYLCASSSHRDSSYEQYFGPGTRLTVT.

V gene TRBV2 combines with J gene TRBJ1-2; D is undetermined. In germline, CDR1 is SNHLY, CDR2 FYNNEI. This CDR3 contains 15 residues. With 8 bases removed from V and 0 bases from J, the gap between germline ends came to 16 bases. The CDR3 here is CASPGSGSANYGYTF. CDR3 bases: TGTGCCAGCCCCGGCTCGGGGAGCGCTAACTATGGCTACACCTTC.

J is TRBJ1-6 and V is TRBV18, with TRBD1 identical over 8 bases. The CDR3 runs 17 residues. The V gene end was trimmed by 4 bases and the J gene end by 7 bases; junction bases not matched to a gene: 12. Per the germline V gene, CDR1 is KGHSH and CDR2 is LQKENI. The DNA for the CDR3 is TGTGCCAGCTCACTACGCGCTCGGACAGGGAAAAATTCACCCCTCCACTTT. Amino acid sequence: CASSLRARTGKNSPLHF.

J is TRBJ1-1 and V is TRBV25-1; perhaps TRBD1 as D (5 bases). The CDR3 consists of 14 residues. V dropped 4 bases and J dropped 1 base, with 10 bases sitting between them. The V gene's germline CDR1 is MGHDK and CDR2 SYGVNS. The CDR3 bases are TGTGCCAGCAGTGCTTGGGGGGGGAACACTGAAGCTTTCTTT. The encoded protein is CASSAWGGNTEAFF.

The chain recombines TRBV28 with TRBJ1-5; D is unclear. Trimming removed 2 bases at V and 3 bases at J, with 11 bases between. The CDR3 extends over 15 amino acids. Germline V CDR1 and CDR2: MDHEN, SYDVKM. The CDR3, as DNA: TGTGCCAGCAGTTTACGGGTGATGAACAATCAGCCCCAGCATTTT. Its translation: CASSLRVMNNQPQHF.